This T cell receptor beta chain was profiled in a study of blood T cell repertoires in COVID-19. The study recruited people aged about 18 to 90 years across approximately 24 US areas. Donors of Cohort 3 who recovered were those that had two negative PCRs, clearance, or symptom resolution. The CDR3 is 15 amino acids. Germline loops: CDR1 MNHEY, CDR2 SMNVEV (reference sequence). V lost 5 bases and J lost 7; bases outside the gene matches: 12. Method: immunoSEQ multiplex PCR; TCRdb's copy keeps in-frame clones and lacks some. The sample shows 130,000 or so clones, about four fifths of them seen only once.

This receptor was taken from a man aged 45 to 65 who had recovered from COVID-19. Sequenced input: PBMCs or T cells enriched from blood (not recorded which). The chain recombines TRBV27 with TRBJ2-5, with 8 nucleotides matching TRBD1. CDR3 DNA: TGTGCCAGCAGTAGATCGACAGGGGAGCGCGGGACCCAGTACTTC. Its translation: CASSRSTGERGTQYF.